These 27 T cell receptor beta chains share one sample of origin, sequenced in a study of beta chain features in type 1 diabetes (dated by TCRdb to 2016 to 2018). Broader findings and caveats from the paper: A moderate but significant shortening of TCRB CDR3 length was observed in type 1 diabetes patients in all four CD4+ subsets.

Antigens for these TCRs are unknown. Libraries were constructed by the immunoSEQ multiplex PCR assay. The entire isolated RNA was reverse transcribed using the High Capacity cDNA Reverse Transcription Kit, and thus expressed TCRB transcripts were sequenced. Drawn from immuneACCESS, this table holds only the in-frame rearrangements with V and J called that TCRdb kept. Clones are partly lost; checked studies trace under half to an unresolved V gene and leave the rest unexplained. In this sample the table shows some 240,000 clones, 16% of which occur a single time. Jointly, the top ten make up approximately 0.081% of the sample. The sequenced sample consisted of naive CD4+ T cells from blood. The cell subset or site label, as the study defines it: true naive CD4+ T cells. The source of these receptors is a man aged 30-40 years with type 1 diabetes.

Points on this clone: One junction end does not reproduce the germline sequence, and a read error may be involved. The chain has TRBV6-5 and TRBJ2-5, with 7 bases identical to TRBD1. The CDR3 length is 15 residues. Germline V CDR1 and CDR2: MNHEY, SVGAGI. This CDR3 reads CASSTPRDSQQTQYF. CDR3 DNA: TGTGCCAGCAGTACACCCCGGGACAGCCAACAGACCCAGTACTTC.

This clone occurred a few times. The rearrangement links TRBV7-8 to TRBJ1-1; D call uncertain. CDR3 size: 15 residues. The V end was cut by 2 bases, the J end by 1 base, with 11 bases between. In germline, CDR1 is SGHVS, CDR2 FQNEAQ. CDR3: CASSLTWQENTEAFF. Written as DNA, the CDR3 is TGTGCCAGCAGCTTAACGTGGCAGGAGAACACTGAAGCTTTCTTT.

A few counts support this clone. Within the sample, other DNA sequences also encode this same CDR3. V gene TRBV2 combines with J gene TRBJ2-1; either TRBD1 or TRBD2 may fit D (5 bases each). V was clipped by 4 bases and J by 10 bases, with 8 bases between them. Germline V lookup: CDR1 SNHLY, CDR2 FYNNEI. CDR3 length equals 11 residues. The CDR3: CASSGGEEQFF. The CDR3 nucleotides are TGTGCCAGCAGTGGAGGGGAAGAGCAGTTCTTC.

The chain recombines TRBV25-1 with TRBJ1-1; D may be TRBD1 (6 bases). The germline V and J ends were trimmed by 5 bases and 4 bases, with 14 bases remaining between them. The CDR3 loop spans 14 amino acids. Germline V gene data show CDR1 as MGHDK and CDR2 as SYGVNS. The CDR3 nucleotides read TGTGCCAGCAGTTTACAGGGCTGGGGCACTGAAGCTTTCTTT. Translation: CASSLQGWGTEAFF. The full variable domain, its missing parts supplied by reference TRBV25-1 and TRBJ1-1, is EADIYQTPRYLVIGTGKKITLECSQTMGHDKMYWYQQDPGMELHLIHYSYGVNSTEKGDLSSESTVSRIRTEHFPLTLESARPSHTSQYLCASSLQGWGTEAFFGQGTRLTVV.

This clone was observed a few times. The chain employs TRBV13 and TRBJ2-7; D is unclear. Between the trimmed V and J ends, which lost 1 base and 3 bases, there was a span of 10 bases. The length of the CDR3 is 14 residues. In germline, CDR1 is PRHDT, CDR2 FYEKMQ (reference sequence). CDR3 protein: CASSLVPHNYEQYF. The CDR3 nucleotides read TGTGCCAGCAGCTTAGTACCACATAACTACGAGCAGTACTTC.

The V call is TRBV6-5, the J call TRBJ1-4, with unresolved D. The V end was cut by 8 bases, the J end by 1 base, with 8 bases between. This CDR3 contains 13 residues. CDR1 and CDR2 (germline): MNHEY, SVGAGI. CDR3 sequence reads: CASGEGTNEKLFF. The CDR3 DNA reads TGTGCCAGCGGAGAGGGAACTAATGAAAAACTGTTTTTT.

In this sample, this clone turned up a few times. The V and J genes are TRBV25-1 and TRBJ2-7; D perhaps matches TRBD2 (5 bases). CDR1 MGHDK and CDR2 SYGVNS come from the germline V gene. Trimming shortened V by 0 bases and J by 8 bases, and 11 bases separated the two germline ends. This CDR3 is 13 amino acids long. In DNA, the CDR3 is TGTGCCAGCAGTGAATATATTACGGGGAAGCAGTACTTC. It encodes CASSEYITGKQYF.

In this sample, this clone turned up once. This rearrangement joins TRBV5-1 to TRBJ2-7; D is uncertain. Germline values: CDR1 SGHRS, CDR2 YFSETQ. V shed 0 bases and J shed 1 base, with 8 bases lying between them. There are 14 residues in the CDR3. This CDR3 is CASSLVAQSYEQYF. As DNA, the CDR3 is TGCGCCAGCAGCTTGGTGGCACAGTCCTACGAGCAGTACTTC.

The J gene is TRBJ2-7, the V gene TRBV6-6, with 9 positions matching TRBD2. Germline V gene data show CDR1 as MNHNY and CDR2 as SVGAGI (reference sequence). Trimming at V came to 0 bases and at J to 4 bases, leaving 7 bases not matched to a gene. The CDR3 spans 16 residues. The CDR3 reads CASSYSSREGRYEQYF. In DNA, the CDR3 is TGTGCCAGCAGTTACTCGTCGCGGGAGGGCCGGTACGAGCAGTACTTC.

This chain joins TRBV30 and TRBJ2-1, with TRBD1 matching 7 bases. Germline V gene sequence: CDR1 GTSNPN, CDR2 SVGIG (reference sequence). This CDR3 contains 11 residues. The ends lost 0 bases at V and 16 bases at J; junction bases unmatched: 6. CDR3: CAWSVGTAAFF. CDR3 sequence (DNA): TGTGCCTGGAGTGTAGGGACAGCAGCATTCTTC.

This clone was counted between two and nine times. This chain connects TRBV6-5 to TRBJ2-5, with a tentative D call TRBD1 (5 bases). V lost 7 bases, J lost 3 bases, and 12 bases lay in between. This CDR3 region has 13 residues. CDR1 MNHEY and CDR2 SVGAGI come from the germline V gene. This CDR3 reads CASTSTGEETQYF. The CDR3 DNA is TGTGCCAGCACCTCTACAGGAGAAGAGACCCAGTACTTC.

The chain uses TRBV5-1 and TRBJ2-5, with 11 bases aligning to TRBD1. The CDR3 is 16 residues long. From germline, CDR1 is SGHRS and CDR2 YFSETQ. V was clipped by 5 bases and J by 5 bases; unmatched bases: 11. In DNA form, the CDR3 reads TGCGCCAGCAGGTCGACCGGGACAGGGGGTTGGGAGACCCAGTACTTC. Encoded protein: CASRSTGTGGWETQYF. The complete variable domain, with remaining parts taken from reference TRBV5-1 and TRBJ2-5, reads KAGVTQTPRYLIKTRGQQVTLSCSPISGHRSVSWYQQTPGQGLQFLFEYFSETQRNKGNFPGRFSGRQFSNSRSEMNVSTLELGDSALYLCASRSTGTGGWETQYFGPGTRLLVL.

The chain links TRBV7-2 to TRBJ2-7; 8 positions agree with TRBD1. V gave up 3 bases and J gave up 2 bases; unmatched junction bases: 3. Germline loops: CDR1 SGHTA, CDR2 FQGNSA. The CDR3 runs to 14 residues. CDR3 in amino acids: CASSLTGVPYEQYF. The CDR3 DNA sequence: TGTGCCAGCAGCTTGACAGGGGTCCCCTACGAGCAGTACTTC.

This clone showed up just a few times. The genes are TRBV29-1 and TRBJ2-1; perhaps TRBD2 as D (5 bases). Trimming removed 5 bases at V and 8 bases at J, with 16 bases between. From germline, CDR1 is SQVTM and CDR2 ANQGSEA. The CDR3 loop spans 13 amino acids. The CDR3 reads CSVRGRSVDEQFF. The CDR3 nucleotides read TGCAGCGTTCGGGGTAGGAGTGTCGATGAGCAGTTCTTC.

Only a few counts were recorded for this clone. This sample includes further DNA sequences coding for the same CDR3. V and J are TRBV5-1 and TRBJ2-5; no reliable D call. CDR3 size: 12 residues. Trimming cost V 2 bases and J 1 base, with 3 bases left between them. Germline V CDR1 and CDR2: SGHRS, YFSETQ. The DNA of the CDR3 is TGCGCCAGCAGCTTAAGCCAAGAGACCCAGTACTTC. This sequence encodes CASSLSQETQYF.

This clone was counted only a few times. CDR3 protein: CAWSSQVGYGYTF. CDR3 coding DNA: TGTGCCTGGAGTTCACAGGTTGGCTATGGCTACACCTTC. This chain joins TRBV30 and TRBJ1-2; D may be TRBD1 (5 bases). V lost 2 bases, J lost 4 bases, and 11 bases lay in between. The CDR3 has 13 residues. Germline CDR1 reads GTSNPN; CDR2 reads SVGIG (reference sequence).

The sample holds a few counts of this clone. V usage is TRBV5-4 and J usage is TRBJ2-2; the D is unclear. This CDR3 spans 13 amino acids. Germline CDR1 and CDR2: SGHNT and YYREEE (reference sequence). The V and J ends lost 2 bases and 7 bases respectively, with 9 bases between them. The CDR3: CASSFVSDGELFF. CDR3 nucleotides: TGTGCCAGCAGCTTCGTCTCAGACGGGGAGCTGTTTTTT.

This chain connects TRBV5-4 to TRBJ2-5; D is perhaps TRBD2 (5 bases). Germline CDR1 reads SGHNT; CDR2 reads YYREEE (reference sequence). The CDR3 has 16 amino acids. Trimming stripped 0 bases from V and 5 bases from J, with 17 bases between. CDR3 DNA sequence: TGTGCCAGCAGCTTGGCAGCGGCTGACCCGTTGGAGACCCAGTACTTC. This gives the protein CASSLAAADPLETQYF.

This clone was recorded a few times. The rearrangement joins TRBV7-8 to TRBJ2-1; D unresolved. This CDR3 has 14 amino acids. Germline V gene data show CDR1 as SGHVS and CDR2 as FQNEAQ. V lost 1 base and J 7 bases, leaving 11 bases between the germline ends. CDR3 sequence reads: CASSLGNTGNEQFF. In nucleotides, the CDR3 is TGTGCCAGCAGCTTAGGCAACACTGGGAATGAGCAGTTCTTC.

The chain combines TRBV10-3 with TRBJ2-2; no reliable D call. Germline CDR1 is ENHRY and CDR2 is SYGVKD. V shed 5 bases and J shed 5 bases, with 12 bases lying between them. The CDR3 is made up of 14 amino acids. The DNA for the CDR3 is TGTGCCATCAGTCGCCTAGACCCAACCGGGGAGCTGTTTTTT. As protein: CAISRLDPTGELFF.

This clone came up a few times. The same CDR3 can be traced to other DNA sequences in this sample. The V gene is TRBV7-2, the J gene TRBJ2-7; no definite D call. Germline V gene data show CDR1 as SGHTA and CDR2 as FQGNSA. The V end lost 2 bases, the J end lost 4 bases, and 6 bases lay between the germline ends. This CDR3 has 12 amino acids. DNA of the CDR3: TGTGCCAGCAGCTTATTGGGTTACGAGCAGTACTTC. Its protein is CASSLLGYEQYF.

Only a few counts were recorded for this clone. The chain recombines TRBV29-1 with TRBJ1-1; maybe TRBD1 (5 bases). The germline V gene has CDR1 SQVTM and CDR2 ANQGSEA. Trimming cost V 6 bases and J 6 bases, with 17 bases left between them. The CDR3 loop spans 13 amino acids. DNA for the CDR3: TGCAGCGTCCGGGACCTCCAGGCATCTGAAGCTTTCTTT. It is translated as CSVRDLQASEAFF. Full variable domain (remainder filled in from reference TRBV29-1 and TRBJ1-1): SAVISQKPSRDICQRGTSLTIQCQVDSQVTMMFWYRQQPGQSLTLIATANQGSEATYESGFVIDKFPISRPNLTFSTLTVSNMSPEDSSIYLCSVRDLQASEAFFGQGTRLTVV.

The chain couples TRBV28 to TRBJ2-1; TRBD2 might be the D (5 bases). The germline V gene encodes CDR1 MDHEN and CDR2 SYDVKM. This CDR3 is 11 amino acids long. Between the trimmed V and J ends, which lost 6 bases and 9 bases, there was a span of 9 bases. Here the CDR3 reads CASRKEGEQFF. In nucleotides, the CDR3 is TGTGCCAGCAGGAAAGAGGGTGAGCAGTTCTTC.

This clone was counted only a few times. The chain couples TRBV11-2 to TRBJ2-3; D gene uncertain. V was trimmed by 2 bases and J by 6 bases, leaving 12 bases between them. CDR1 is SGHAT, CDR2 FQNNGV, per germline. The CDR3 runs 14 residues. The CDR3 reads CASSLNPPRDTQYF. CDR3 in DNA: TGTGCCAGCAGCTTAAACCCCCCCCGGGATACGCAGTATTTT. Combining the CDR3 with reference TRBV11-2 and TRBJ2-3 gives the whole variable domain EAGVAQSPRYKIIEKRQSVAFWCNPISGHATLYWYQQILGQGPKLLIQFQNNGVVDDSQLPKDRFSAERLKGVDSTLKIQPAKLEDSAVYLCASSLNPPRDTQYFGPGTRLTVL.

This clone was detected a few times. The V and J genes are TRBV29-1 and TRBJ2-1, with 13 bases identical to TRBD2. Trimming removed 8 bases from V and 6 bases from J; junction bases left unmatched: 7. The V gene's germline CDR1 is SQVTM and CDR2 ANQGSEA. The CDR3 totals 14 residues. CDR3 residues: CSSAGTSGTNEQFF. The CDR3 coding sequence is TGCAGCTCCGCCGGGACTAGCGGGACCAATGAGCAGTTCTTC.

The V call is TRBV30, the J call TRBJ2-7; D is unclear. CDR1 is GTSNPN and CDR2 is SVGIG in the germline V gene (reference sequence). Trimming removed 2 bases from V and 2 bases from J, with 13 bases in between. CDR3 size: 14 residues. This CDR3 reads CAWSYTIQPYEQYF. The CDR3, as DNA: TGTGCCTGGAGTTACACGATTCAGCCCTACGAGCAGTACTTC.

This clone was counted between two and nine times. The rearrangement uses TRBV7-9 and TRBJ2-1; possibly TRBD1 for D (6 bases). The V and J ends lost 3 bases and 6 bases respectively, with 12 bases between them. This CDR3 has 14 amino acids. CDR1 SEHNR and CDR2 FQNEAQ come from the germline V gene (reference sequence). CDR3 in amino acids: CASSLAGTFNEQFF. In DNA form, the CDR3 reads TGTGCCAGCAGCTTGGCAGGGACATTCAATGAGCAGTTCTTC.